The 26 T cell receptor beta chains below were found in one sample sequenced in a study of blood T cell repertoires in COVID-19. Sequencing was performed with immunoSEQ multiplex PCR; in TCRdb, only in-frame clones are kept and a portion is missing. The sample has about 59,000 clones; 75% to 90% are singletons. Sequencing used peripheral blood. The receptors here all came from a man aged 60 to 69 with COVID-19, enrolled during active disease.

This clone was seen a few times. The CDR3 region is CASSFFRASTNEKLFF. As DNA, the CDR3 is TGTGCCAGCAGCTTCTTTCGCGCGTCAACTAATGAAAAACTGTTTTTT. The V call is TRBV7-9, the J call TRBJ1-4, with no clear D. Trimming shortened V by 3 bases and J by 0 bases, and 11 bases separated the two germline ends. CDR3 size: 16 residues. Looked up from germline, CDR1 is SEHNR and CDR2 is FQNEAQ (reference sequence).

The rearrangement links TRBV2 to TRBJ1-5; D ambiguous. Germline loops: CDR1 SNHLY, CDR2 FYNNEI. This CDR3 contains 15 residues. The ends were cut back, 3 bases at V and 3 bases at J, with 12 bases in the middle. CDR3: CASSDGTVPNQPQHF. CDR3 DNA sequence: TGTGCCAGCAGTGATGGCACAGTTCCCAATCAGCCCCAGCATTTT.

CDR3: CASRRLAGARLDTQYF. CDR3 in DNA: TGTGCCAGCAGACGACTAGCGGGGGCTCGATTGGATACGCAGTATTTT. The genes are TRBV11-2 and TRBJ2-3; 12 bases line up with TRBD2. The V gene's germline CDR1 is SGHAT and CDR2 FQNNGV. This CDR3 is 16 amino acids long. The V gene end was trimmed by 6 bases and the J gene end by 6 bases; junction bases not matched to a gene: 10.

J is TRBJ2-5 and V is TRBV5-1; D perhaps matches TRBD2 (6 bases). Germline lookup yields CDR1 SGHRS and CDR2 YFSETQ. With 4 bases removed from V and 2 bases from J, the gap between germline ends came to 18 bases. This CDR3 contains 16 residues. The CDR3 sequence: CASSPRVAVSQETQYF. In DNA form, the CDR3 reads TGCGCCAGCAGCCCCAGGGTAGCGGTGAGTCAAGAGACCCAGTACTTC.

This chain uses TRBV6-6 with TRBJ2-7; D might be TRBD2 (5 bases). Trimming stripped 2 bases from V and 5 bases from J, with 13 bases between. The germline V gene has CDR1 MNHNY and CDR2 SVGAGI (reference sequence). The CDR3 contains 14 residues. The CDR3 DNA follows: TGTGCCAGCAGTTACGCGAAAGGGAGAGACGAGCAGTACTTC. It codes for CASSYAKGRDEQYF.

This clone came up once. J is TRBJ2-7 and V is TRBV28; D may be TRBD1 (5 bases). Germline assignment: CDR1 MDHEN and CDR2 SYDVKM. The V end lost 5 bases, the J end lost 0 bases, and 11 bases lay between the germline ends. CDR3 size: 14 residues. CDR3 in DNA: TGTGCCAGCAGTGGGCAGGGCCCCTCCTACGAGCAGTACTTC. It is translated as CASSGQGPSYEQYF.

The chain carries TRBV10-3 and TRBJ2-1, with TRBD1 matching 8 bases. The length of the CDR3 is 15 residues. Germline V CDR1 and CDR2: ENHRY, SYGVKD. The J segment lost 6 bases and the V segment lost 2 bases, leaving 6 bases of the junction unmatched. DNA of the CDR3: TGTGCCATCAGTGAGGACAGGGGTTTGGTCAATGAGCAGTTCTTC. Residues: CAISEDRGLVNEQFF.

The chain is built from TRBV7-2 and TRBJ1-2; the D is unclear. V was cut by 0 bases and J by 0 bases, with 5 bases left in between. The CDR3 contains 14 residues. CDR1 and CDR2 (germline): SGHTA, FQGNSA. The CDR3 region has the DNA TGTGCCAGCAGCTTAGCGAGGGCTAACTATGGCTACACCTTC. Translation: CASSLARANYGYTF. Using reference TRBV7-2 and TRBJ1-2 for the parts outside the CDR3, the full variable domain is GAGVSQSPSNKVTEKGKDVELRCDPISGHTALYWYRQSLGQGLEFLIYFQGNSAPDKSGLPSDRFSAERTGGSVSTLTIQRTQQEDSAVYLCASSLARANYGYTFGSGTRLTVV.

The chain joins TRBV2 to TRBJ1-5; D is uncertain. Trimming pared 4 bases from V and 5 bases from J, leaving 12 bases between. Germline assignment: CDR1 SNHLY and CDR2 FYNNEI. CDR3 length: 14 residues. CDR3 nucleotides: TGTGCCAGCAGTGTTTGGCCTCTGGATCAGCCCCAGCATTTT. Its translation is CASSVWPLDQPQHF.

The chain uses TRBV9 and TRBJ2-2, with 7 bases fitting TRBD2. Trimming cost V 7 bases and J 1 base; bases outside gene matches: 4. The CDR3 is 14 residues long. Germline lookup yields CDR1 SGDLS and CDR2 YYNGEE. The CDR3 is CASGAGRNTGELFF. CDR3 nucleotides: TGTGCCAGCGGAGCGGGGAGGAACACCGGGGAGCTGTTTTTT.

The rearrangement uses TRBV4-1 and TRBJ2-7; the match to TRBD2 covers 12 bases. The germline CDR1 and CDR2 sequences are MGHRA and YSYEKL. CDR3 length equals 15 residues. The V segment lost 1 base and the J segment 4 bases; nucleotides outside the gene matches: 2. In DNA form, the CDR3 reads TGCGCCAGCAGCCAAGGACTAGCGGGAGAATACGAGCAGTACTTC. Protein sequence: CASSQGLAGEYEQYF.

The chain recombines TRBV5-1 with TRBJ1-6, with 9 bases matching TRBD1. The trim removed 5 bases at V and 9 bases at J, leaving 3 bases unmatched. The CDR3 has 13 residues. Germline CDR1 is SGHRS and CDR2 is YFSETQ. This chain's CDR3 is CASRTGGGSPLHF. CDR3 nucleotide sequence: TGCGCCAGCAGAACAGGGGGCGGTTCACCCCTCCACTTT.

The J gene is TRBJ1-3, the V gene TRBV4-1, with TRBD1 matching over 7 bases. Unmatched junction bases numbered 5, after V lost 2 bases and J lost 4 bases. The CDR3 contains 15 residues. Germline CDR1 MGHRA, CDR2 YSYEKL. The CDR3 DNA is TGCGCCAGCAGCCAACAGGGGGTGGAAGGAAACACCATATATTTT. Protein: CASSQQGVEGNTIYF.

The chain links TRBV5-3 to TRBJ1-6; D call uncertain. TRBV5-3 is flagged as an ORF with uncertain function. The CDR3 length is 16 residues. V was pared by 2 bases and J by 7 bases, with 16 bases between. The CDR3 coding sequence is TGTGCCAGAAGCTTTCCCGTTCCCGGGTGGAATTCACCCCTCCACTTT. Translation: CARSFPVPGWNSPLHF.

The gene calls are TRBV3-1 (or the pseudogene TRBV3-2) and TRBJ1-1, with TRBD1 matching over 9 bases. The CDR3 is 14 amino acids. The V and J ends lost 5 bases and 4 bases, in that order; junction bases with no gene match: 5. Germline loops: CDR1 LGHDT, CDR2 YNNKEL (reference sequence). The CDR3, as DNA: TGTGCCAGCAGCACACAGGGGGCGAGCACTGAAGCTTTCTTT. Its protein product is CASSTQGASTEAFF.

The chain couples TRBV5-1 to TRBJ1-5, with D possibly TRBD1 on 6 matching bases. V lost 4 bases and J 0 bases, leaving 11 bases between the germline ends. The V gene's germline CDR1 is SGHRS and CDR2 YFSETQ. This CDR3 has 15 amino acids. DNA of the CDR3: TGCGCCAGCAGCGCAGGGGATAATAGCAATCAGCCCCAGCATTTT. Translated, it gives CASSAGDNSNQPQHF.

DNA for the CDR3: TGTGCCAGCAGCTTAGGGACTAGCCCCCCCTACGAGCAGTACTTC. Protein: CASSLGTSPPYEQYF. The gene calls are TRBV11-2 and TRBJ2-7; 8 bases agree with TRBD2. V lost 1 base, J lost 2 bases, and 4 bases stayed unmatched. Looked up from germline, CDR1 is SGHAT and CDR2 is FQNNGV. CDR3 length equals 15 residues.

This clone has only one observation. This chain joins TRBV25-1 and TRBJ1-4; 8 nucleotides line up with TRBD1. CDR1 and CDR2 from the germline V gene are MGHDK and SYGVNS. The CDR3 extends over 14 amino acids. The V gene end was trimmed by 6 bases and the J gene end by 8 bases; junction bases not matched to a gene: 8. CDR3 residues: CASSPTGVGEKLFF. The CDR3 DNA is TGTGCCAGCAGCCCGACAGGGGTAGGGGAAAAACTGTTTTTT. The variable domain in full, with the rest retrieved from reference TRBV25-1 and TRBJ1-4, is EADIYQTPRYLVIGTGKKITLECSQTMGHDKMYWYQQDPGMELHLIHYSYGVNSTEKGDLSSESTVSRIRTEHFPLTLESARPSHTSQYLCASSPTGVGEKLFFGSGTQLSVL.

The rearrangement joins TRBV3-1 (or the pseudogene TRBV3-2) to TRBJ1-2; D is perhaps TRBD1 (6 bases). The CDR3 has 15 amino acids. The germline V gene encodes CDR1 LGHDT and CDR2 YNNKEL (reference sequence). V lost 8 bases and J 4 bases, leaving 20 bases between the germline ends. CDR3 region: CASSPPGAMTYGYTF. The CDR3 DNA sequence: TGTGCCAGCTCTCCCCCAGGGGCGATGACCTATGGCTACACCTTC.

This clone was picked up a small number of times. V is TRBV7-2 and J is TRBJ2-7; 9 bases fit TRBD2. Germline lookup yields CDR1 SGHTA and CDR2 FQGNSA. The junction had 6 bases not matched to a gene; V was cut back by 5 bases and J by 1 base. The CDR3 loop spans 15 amino acids. Here the CDR3 DNA reads TGTGCCAGCAGCAATAGCGGGGGTAAATCCTACGAGCAGTACTTC. Translation gives CASSNSGGKSYEQYF.

This chain uses TRBV5-1 with TRBJ2-7; 8 nucleotides align to TRBD2. From germline, CDR1 is SGHRS and CDR2 YFSETQ. J lost 5 bases, V lost 2 bases, and 6 bases had no gene match. The CDR3 length is 14 residues. CDR3 residues: CASSFTGLGDEQYF. CDR3 sequence (DNA): TGCGCCAGCAGCTTCACGGGACTAGGAGACGAGCAGTACTTC.

V usage is TRBV24-1 and J usage is TRBJ1-2, with D possibly being TRBD1 (5 bases). Per germline, CDR1 KGHDR and CDR2 SFDVKD. This CDR3 is built from 12 residues. Trimming took 6 bases from V and 7 from J, leaving 11 bases between them. The CDR3 loop is CATSLRGAGYTF. The DNA of the CDR3 is TGTGCCACCAGTCTAAGGGGCGCTGGCTACACCTTC.

The chain carries TRBV6-1 and TRBJ2-1, with a weak D call TRBD2 (5 bases). Trimming took off 4 bases at V and 8 bases at J, with 24 bases between the two ends. The CDR3 extends over 17 amino acids. Per the germline V gene, CDR1 is MNHNS and CDR2 is SASEGT. CDR3 sequence (DNA): TGTGCCAGCAGTGCAGGCCGTGGGAGATTAAGAGGAGATGAGCAGTTCTTC. Its protein is CASSAGRGRLRGDEQFF.

This clone was found a few times. The chain employs TRBV7-2 and TRBJ2-7, with D hard to call. The CDR3 loop spans 11 amino acids. The germline gives CDR1 SGHTA, CDR2 FQGNSA. The ends were cut back, 5 bases at V and 6 bases at J, with 8 bases in the middle. The CDR3 DNA reads as TGTGCCAGCAGCGCCGTTAGCGAGCAGTACTTC. The encoded protein is CASSAVSEQYF.

The chain joins TRBV27 to TRBJ1-2; D is unclear. Trimming took 2 bases from V and 0 from J, leaving 4 bases between them. This CDR3 spans 13 amino acids. The germline gives CDR1 MNHEY, CDR2 SMNVEV (reference sequence). The CDR3 nucleotides read TGTGCCAGCAGTTTAAAGCCTAACTATGGCTACACCTTC. It specifies CASSLKPNYGYTF.

The chain couples TRBV6-4 to TRBJ1-2; TRBD1 aligns across 8 bases. CDR3 size: 11 residues. Germline V gives CDR1 MRHNA, CDR2 SNTAGT. J was trimmed by 6 bases and V by 10 bases; bases with no gene match: 4. CDR3 in DNA: TGTGCCACCAGGACAGGGAATGGCTACACCTTC. Protein: CATRTGNGYTF.